This T cell receptor beta chain was retrieved from a study of T-cell memory formation after mild COVID-19. Researchers used 5'RACE with constant-segment primers to make TCR alpha and TCR beta cDNA libraries that carry sample barcodes and UMIs. One entry per CDR3 protein, called by TCRdb with MiXCR from the 5' RACE reads. The data contain about 150,000 distinct CDR3 sequences, about 15% of them singletons. This clonotype was counted a few times. The V end lost 6 bases, the J end lost 2 bases, and 10 bases lay between the germline ends. The germline gives CDR1 MNHEY, CDR2 SVGEGT. The CDR3 has 14 amino acids.

The chain joins TRBV6-2 or TRBV6-3 to TRBJ2-2; possibly TRBD1 or TRBD2 for D (6 bases each). Sequencing used PBMCs or a T cell subset sorted from them (not recorded which). The sequence came from an adult woman who had mild COVID-19 (a few samples of this study predate the infection). Cell type and time point are not known. CDR3 region: CASRGGVNTGELFF. For the CDR3, the DNA is TGTGCCAGCAGGGGGGGCGTTAACACCGGGGAGCTGTTTTTT.